The present TCR beta chain was sequenced within a study of shared clonotypes between healthy human individuals. The study's findings and limits: Sampling covered nothing but blood. Tissue TCR repertoires likely differ from those found in blood.

As regards this clone: Antigen: not known. The same CDR3 arises from other DNA sequences in this sample as well.

The run depth of the assay was deep. Sequencing was performed with immunoSEQ multiplex PCR; in TCRdb, only in-frame clones are kept and a portion is missing. The data hold 1.6 million or so clones, with approximately 98.5% observed a single time. Recent acute infections and vaccinations were absent in the healthy HIV-negative adult donors. The donor cohort consisted entirely of Caucasian adults residing in Nashville, Tennessee. The CDR3 is 16 residues long. Germline CDR1 reads MNHEY; CDR2 reads SMNVEV (reference sequence). V lost 0 bases, J lost 4 bases, and 13 bases lay in between. This chain uses TRBV27 with TRBJ1-5; weak D call: TRBD1 (5 bases). The origin of this receptor is a man between 25 and 39 years old in good health. Sequencing was carried out using naive CD4+ T cells sorted from blood. Subset defined: CD45RA+ positively selected. In DNA, the CDR3 is TGTGCCAGCAGTTTATCACGTGGGCAGGGAAATCAGCCCCAGCATTTT. It translates to CASSLSRGQGNQPQHF.